The 28 T cell receptor beta chains below all came from one sample that was sequenced in a study of T-cell memory formation after mild COVID-19. TCRdb re-called the 5' RACE reads with MiXCR, one entry per CDR3 protein. Of roughly 500,000 distinct CDR3 sequences listed, over 20% are singletons. Material: PBMCs or a T cell subset sorted from them (not recorded which). These TCRs come from an adult woman who had mild COVID-19 (a few samples of this study predate the infection). Cell type and time point are not known.

The table lists this clonotype with a few counts. The chain joins TRBV6-6 to TRBJ1-1; D gene ambiguous. The CDR3 extends over 14 amino acids. Trimming cost V 7 bases and J 1 base, with 13 bases left between them. From germline, CDR1 is MNHNY and CDR2 SVGAGI (reference sequence). CDR3 sequence (DNA): TGTGCCAGCACCGGAAACCGGGCGAACACTGAAGCTTTCTTT. This codes for CASTGNRANTEAFF.

The chain is built from TRBV19 and TRBJ2-1; TRBD1 is a possible D gene (6 bases). V was clipped by 4 bases and J by 2 bases, with 9 bases between them. The CDR3 runs to 14 residues. Germline CDR1 reads LNHDA; CDR2 reads SQIVND (reference sequence). CDR3 sequence: CASSTGDTYNEQFF. The DNA of the CDR3 is TGTGCCAGTAGTACCGGGGACACCTACAATGAGCAGTTCTTC.

The V call is TRBV7-9, the J call TRBJ1-5, with 10 bases matching TRBD1. The junction had 0 bases not matched to a gene; V was cut back by 1 base and J by 6 bases. The CDR3 extends over 14 amino acids. Germline values: CDR1 SEHNR, CDR2 FQNEAQ (reference sequence). The chain's CDR3 is CASSLGQGAQPQHF. In DNA form, the CDR3 reads TGTGCCAGCAGCTTAGGACAGGGGGCTCAGCCCCAGCATTTT.

This rearrangement joins TRBV6-5 to TRBJ2-3, with D possibly being TRBD1 or TRBD2 (5 bases each). V dropped 2 bases and J dropped 9 bases, with 9 bases sitting between them. CDR3 size: 12 residues. Germline V CDR1 and CDR2: MNHEY, SVGAGI. The CDR3 region is CASSYGGRTQYF. The CDR3 nucleotides are TGTGCCAGCAGTTACGGGGGAAGGACGCAGTATTTT.

The V gene is TRBV30, the J gene TRBJ1-3, with 7 nucleotides matching TRBD1. Trimming removed 1 base from V and 0 bases from J; junction bases left unmatched: 9. The CDR3 sequence is 17 residues long. Germline V gives CDR1 GTSNPN, CDR2 SVGIG (reference sequence). This CDR3 is CAWSAKRDSRSGNTIYF. The CDR3 DNA is TGTGCCTGGAGTGCGAAACGGGACAGCCGCTCTGGAAACACCATATATTTT.

This chain connects TRBV30 to TRBJ1-1, with D possibly TRBD1 on 5 matching bases. Trimming stripped 1 base from V and 0 bases from J, with 9 bases between. This CDR3 comprises 14 residues. Germline V gene lookup returns CDR1 GTSNPN and CDR2 SVGIG (reference sequence). This chain's CDR3 is CAWSDPGLNTEAFF. The CDR3 DNA reads as TGTGCCTGGAGTGACCCAGGGTTGAACACTGAAGCTTTCTTT. Drawing the rest from reference TRBV30 and TRBJ1-1, the complete variable domain is SQTIHQWPATLVQPVGSPLSLECTVEGTSNPNLYWYRQAAGRGLQLLFYSVGIGQISSEVPQNLSASRPQDRQFILSSKKLLLSDSGFYLCAWSDPGLNTEAFFGQGTRLTVV.

The V gene is TRBV5-1, the J gene TRBJ1-1, with D perhaps matching TRBD1 (5 bases). Germline CDR1 SGHRS, CDR2 YFSETQ. The CDR3 loop spans 14 amino acids. The V end was cut by 2 bases, the J end by 2 bases, with 10 bases between. The CDR3 reads CASSLQDGNTEAFF. CDR3 in DNA: TGCGCCAGCAGCTTACAGGACGGAAACACTGAAGCTTTCTTT.

There are a few counts of this clonotype. This chain connects TRBV6-1 to TRBJ1-1; weak D call: TRBD1 (5 bases). This CDR3 comprises 14 residues. CDR1 MNHNS and CDR2 SASEGT come from the germline V gene. V lost 2 bases and J lost 2, with 9 bases in between. CDR3 sequence: CASSENGANTEAFF. The CDR3 DNA reads as TGTGCCAGCAGTGAAAACGGGGCCAACACTGAAGCTTTCTTT.

This clonotype was counted a few times. The rearrangement uses TRBV7-6 and TRBJ1-1; D may be TRBD1 (6 bases). Germline V gene lookup returns CDR1 SGHVS and CDR2 FNYEAQ. V was pared by 4 bases and J by 3 bases, with 15 bases between. The CDR3 length is 15 residues. CDR3 sequence: CASSYNEGQYTEAFF. The CDR3 DNA sequence: TGTGCCAGCAGCTACAACGAAGGACAGTACACTGAAGCTTTCTTT.

The CDR3 sequence is CASSLEARGPGMIGGYTF. As DNA, the CDR3 is TGCGCCAGCAGCTTGGAGGCCAGGGGCCCCGGGATGATTGGGGGCTACACCTTC. This chain uses TRBV5-1 with TRBJ1-2, with a possible D match to TRBD1 (6 bases). The germline gives CDR1 SGHRS, CDR2 YFSETQ. This CDR3 region has 18 residues. V was cut by 0 bases and J by 8 bases, with 26 bases left in between. The full variable domain, its missing parts supplied by reference TRBV5-1 and TRBJ1-2, is KAGVTQTPRYLIKTRGQQVTLSCSPISGHRSVSWYQQTPGQGLQFLFEYFSETQRNKGNFPGRFSGRQFSNSRSEMNVSTLELGDSALYLCASSLEARGPGMIGGYTFGSGTRLTVV.

The chain joins TRBV6-5 to TRBJ1-5; D call uncertain. The V and J ends lost 6 bases and 3 bases respectively, with 9 bases between them. The CDR3 sequence is 13 residues long. CDR1 MNHEY and CDR2 SVGAGI come from the germline V gene. The CDR3 loop is CASSPFHNQPQHF. In DNA, the CDR3 is TGTGCCAGCAGCCCCTTCCACAATCAGCCCCAGCATTTT.

The table lists this clonotype with a few counts. V is TRBV29-1 and J is TRBJ2-3, with D unclear. This CDR3 spans 12 amino acids. Germline CDR1 SQVTM, CDR2 ANQGSEA. Trimming stripped 1 base from V and 6 bases from J, with 8 bases between. In DNA form, the CDR3 reads TGCAGCGTTGAAGGTCAGGCCGATACGCAGTATTTT. This translates into CSVEGQADTQYF.

The chain is built from TRBV6-2 or TRBV6-3 and TRBJ2-2; a weak D match, TRBD2 (5 bases). V was pared by 0 bases and J by 6 bases, with 23 bases between. Germline values: CDR1 MNHEY, CDR2 SVGEGT. The CDR3 extends over 19 amino acids. In DNA, the CDR3 is TGTGCCAGCAGTTACTCGATTTCAGCGGACGGAGGATACTCCGGGGAGCTGTTTTTT. Translation: CASSYSISADGGYSGELFF.

The V call is TRBV6-1, the J call TRBJ1-5; D is possibly TRBD1 (5 bases). The CDR3 covers 14 residues. Per germline, CDR1 MNHNS and CDR2 SASEGT. Trimming left V 1 base short and J 9 bases short, with 13 bases between. CDR3 residues: CASSEDGGGLPQHF. The CDR3 DNA reads as TGTGCCAGCAGTGAAGATGGGGGGGGTTTGCCCCAGCATTTT.

CDR3 residues: CSVVTGTAYGYTF. The CDR3 DNA is TGCAGCGTTGTTACAGGAACCGCTTATGGCTACACCTTC. The chain combines TRBV29-1 with TRBJ1-2; TRBD1 is a possible D gene (5 bases). Germline V gene data show CDR1 as SQVTM and CDR2 as ANQGSEA. Trimming removed 4 bases at V and 5 bases at J, with 14 bases between. The CDR3 runs 13 residues.

This clonotype was seen more than once but under ten times. The chain joins TRBV4-1 to TRBJ1-1, with TRBD1 identical over 8 bases. Germline V gene lookup returns CDR1 MGHRA and CDR2 YSYEKL. J lost 8 bases, V lost 0 bases, and 5 bases had no gene match. This CDR3 spans 14 amino acids. CDR3 amino acids: CASSQDPQGGEAFF. The DNA of the CDR3 is TGCGCCAGCAGCCAAGATCCACAGGGGGGGGAAGCTTTCTTT.

The DNA of the CDR3 is TGTGCCAGCAGTTTGACGGGACTTAACTATGGCTACACCTTC. It specifies CASSLTGLNYGYTF. V is TRBV6-2 or TRBV6-3 and J is TRBJ1-2; the D gene is possibly TRBD1 (5 bases). The CDR3 extends over 14 amino acids. The germline gives CDR1 MNHEY, CDR2 SVGEGT. The V end was cut by 4 bases, the J end by 1 base, with 10 bases between.

The genes are TRBV7-3 and TRBJ2-2; D gene ambiguous. The V gene's germline CDR1 is SGHTA and CDR2 FQGTGA. V gave up 3 bases and J gave up 2 bases, with 7 bases separating them. CDR3 length equals 14 residues. CDR3 bases: TGTGCCAGCAGCTTGAAAGTCAACACCGGGGAGCTGTTTTTT. This gives the protein CASSLKVNTGELFF.

Ten or more counts support this clonotype. Its ends do not fully match the called genes, so a read error is possible. The chain combines TRBV5-1 with TRBJ2-3, with 9 bases identical to TRBD2. Per germline, CDR1 SGHRS and CDR2 YFSETQ. The CDR3 runs to 15 residues. This chain's CDR3 is CASSLSGGSTDTQYF. In DNA, the CDR3 is TGTGCCAGCAGTCTTAGCGGGGGAAGCACAGATACGCAGTATTTT.

The rearrangement joins TRBV27 to TRBJ2-7, with D possibly being TRBD1 (5 bases). The CDR3 contains 13 residues. The germline V gene has CDR1 MNHEY and CDR2 SMNVEV (reference sequence). V was shortened by 5 bases and J by 3 bases, with 11 bases between the two germline ends. The CDR3: CASSHGHSYEQYF. The CDR3 coding sequence is TGTGCCAGCAGTCACGGACACAGCTACGAGCAGTACTTC.

V gene TRBV2 combines with J gene TRBJ2-7; possibly TRBD2 for D (6 bases). CDR1 is SNHLY and CDR2 is FYNNEI in the germline V gene. Trimming removed 6 bases at V and 7 bases at J, with 13 bases between. The CDR3 length is 12 residues. DNA of the CDR3: TGTGCCAGCAGCGACTGGGGGAGGGAGCAGTACTTC. The encoded protein is CASSDWGREQYF.

This clonotype was counted between two and nine times. The V call is TRBV3-1, the J call TRBJ1-2; tentatively, D is TRBD1 (5 bases). V was clipped by 2 bases and J by 3 bases, with 10 bases between them. CDR1 and CDR2 (germline): LGHDT, YNNKEL (reference sequence). CDR3 size: 14 residues. CDR3 residues: CASSQPTTDYGYTF. The CDR3 coding sequence is TGTGCCAGCAGCCAACCAACGACAGACTATGGCTACACCTTC. The whole variable domain, filled in from reference TRBV3-1 and TRBJ1-2, reads DTAVSQTPKYLVTQMGNDKSIKCEQNLGHDTMYWYKQDSKKFLKIMFSYNNKELIINETVPNRFSPKSPDKAHLNLHINSLELGDSAVYFCASSQPTTDYGYTFGSGTRLTVV.

This clonotype was seen a few times. The V and J genes are TRBV7-3 and TRBJ1-2, with 8 bases fitting TRBD1. V shed 5 bases and J 6 bases; nucleotides not matched to a gene: 14. There are 16 residues in the CDR3. Germline assignment: CDR1 SGHTA and CDR2 FQGTGA. In DNA, the CDR3 is TGTGCCAGCAGCCTTGGGACGACAGGGGAGGGTGATGGCTACACCTTC. This translates into CASSLGTTGEGDGYTF. Looking up the rest from reference TRBV7-3 and TRBJ1-2 gives the full variable domain: GAGVSQTPSNKVTEKGKYVELRCDPISGHTALYWYRQSLGQGPEFLIYFQGTGAADDSGLPNDRFFAVRPEGSVSTLKIQRTERGDSAVYLCASSLGTTGEGDGYTFGSGTRLTVV.

This clonotype came up a few times. CDR3 in DNA: TGTGCCAGCAGCTTATGGATAGCGGGAAAGGCAAGGGAGACCCAGTACTTC. It encodes CASSLWIAGKARETQYF. The V gene is TRBV7-2, the J gene TRBJ2-5; TRBD2 matches at 8 bases. There are 17 residues in the CDR3. The germline gives CDR1 SGHTA, CDR2 FQGNSA. V lost 2 bases to trimming and J lost 5 bases; unmatched junction nucleotides: 13.

The chain's CDR3 is CASSLSSGRADEQFF. The CDR3 region has the DNA TGTGCCAGCAGCTTATCTAGCGGGAGGGCCGATGAGCAGTTCTTC. The chain recombines TRBV7-2 with TRBJ2-1; TRBD2 matches at 12 bases. J was trimmed by 8 bases and V by 2 bases; bases with no gene match: 4. This CDR3 is built from 15 residues. Germline V gene sequence: CDR1 SGHTA, CDR2 FQGNSA.

The rearrangement uses TRBV5-5 and TRBJ2-5, with TRBD2 matching 10 bases. There are 17 residues in the CDR3. The germline V gene encodes CDR1 SGHKS and CDR2 YYEKEE (reference sequence). Trimming at V came to 0 bases and at J to 5 bases, leaving 10 bases not matched to a gene. CDR3 sequence (DNA): TGTGCCAGCAGCTTGGAACCTAGCGGGAGACGACGGGAGACCCAGTACTTC. It specifies CASSLEPSGRRRETQYF.

In this sample, this clonotype turned up many times. The V call is TRBV5-1, the J call TRBJ1-1, with 8 bases aligning to TRBD1. The germline CDR1 and CDR2 sequences are SGHRS and YFSETQ. The CDR3 sequence is 16 residues long. Trimming removed 3 bases from V and 1 base from J; junction bases left unmatched: 8. This chain's CDR3 is CASSSGDRSPNTEAFF. The CDR3 DNA follows: TGCGCCAGCAGCTCGGGGGACAGGAGCCCGAACACTGAAGCTTTCTTT.

The chain carries TRBV4-3 and TRBJ2-1, with no clear D. The CDR3 has 17 amino acids. Germline V gives CDR1 LGHNA, CDR2 YSLEER. V was pared by 0 bases and J by 0 bases, with 12 bases between. For the CDR3, the DNA is TGCGCCAGCAGCCAAGAGCAACCCTGGAGCTCCTACAATGAGCAGTTCTTC. It codes for CASSQEQPWSSYNEQFF.